Reported below is one T cell receptor (beta chain). What it binds is not known. The CDR3 is cut off 3 residues early in the read; its end comes from the germline J gene. The data derive from a study of T cells in women clearing cervical HPV infection. Turning to the study itself: Case blood was drawn when the lesion was first found; control blood after infection became undetectable. Study-wide results and limits: A classifier using richness and V gene abundances reached an AUC of over 0.75. T-cell numbers per sample were unknown and may explain richness differences.

Some clones are missing from TCRdb's copy, which holds only in-frame ones; the method was immunoSEQ multiplex PCR. The sample table sets out 20,000 or so clones. V dropped 5 bases and J dropped 7 bases, with 15 bases sitting between them. CDR1 and CDR2 from the germline V gene are SEHNR and FQNEAQ (reference sequence). There are 15 residues in the CDR3. The chain employs TRBV7-9 and TRBJ1-6; maybe TRBD1 (5 bases). The sequencing input was blood buffy coat. This receptor was identified in a woman aged 18-70 years with a cervical HPV16 infection that either progressed to CIN3+ or cleared (not recorded which). CDR3 loop: CASSTVSGLNSPLHF. CDR3 DNA (partial): TGTGCCAGCAGCACCGTCTCAGGGCTAAATTCACCC.